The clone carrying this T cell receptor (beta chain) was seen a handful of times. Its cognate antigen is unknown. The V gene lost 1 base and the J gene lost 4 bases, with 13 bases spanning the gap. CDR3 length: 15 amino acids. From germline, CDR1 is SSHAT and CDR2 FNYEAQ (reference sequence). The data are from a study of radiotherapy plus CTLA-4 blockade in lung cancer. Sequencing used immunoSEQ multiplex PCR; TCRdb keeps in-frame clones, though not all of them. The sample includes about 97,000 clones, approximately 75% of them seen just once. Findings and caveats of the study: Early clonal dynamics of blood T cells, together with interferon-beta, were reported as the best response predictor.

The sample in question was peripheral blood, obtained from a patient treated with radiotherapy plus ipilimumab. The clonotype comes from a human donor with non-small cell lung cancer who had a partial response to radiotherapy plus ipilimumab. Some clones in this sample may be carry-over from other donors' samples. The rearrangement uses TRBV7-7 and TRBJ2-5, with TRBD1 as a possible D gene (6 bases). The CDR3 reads CASSLGQGYGETQYF. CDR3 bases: TGTGCCAGCAGCTTAGGTCAGGGGTATGGAGAGACCCAGTACTTC. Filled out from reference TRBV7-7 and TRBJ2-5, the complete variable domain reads GAGVSQSPRYKVTKRGQDVTLRCDPISSHATLYWYQQALGQGPEFLTYFNYEAQPDKSGLPSDRFSAERPEGSISTLTIQRTEQRDSAMYRCASSLGQGYGETQYFGPGTRLLVL.